The T cell receptor beta chain under discussion was sequenced for a study of cytomegalovirus exposure and HLA in healthy donors. With 60 Vbeta and 13 Jbeta primers, the PCR was carried out. Data came from immunoSEQ multiplex PCR; TCRdb stores just in-frame clones and leaves some out. The data hold roughly 160,000 clones, with approximately 81% observed a single time. Overall study results and limits: TCR association rates varied by HLA locus in a later analysis, with DRB1 highest and HLA-C lowest.

About this clone itself: Its antigen is as yet unknown.

CDR1 SNHLY and CDR2 FYNNEI come from the germline V gene. The CDR3 totals 15 residues. V lost 3 bases, J lost 10 bases, and 5 bases stayed unmatched. Sequencing was carried out using PBMCs. The sequence was collected from a man aged 30 to 39 in good health and CMV-seropositive. This chain uses TRBV2 with TRBJ2-1, with 14 bases lining up with TRBD2. CDR3 DNA: TGTGCCAGCAGTGAGACTAGCGGGAGGGCCGAAGAGCAGTTCTTC. This gives the protein CASSETSGRAEEQFF.